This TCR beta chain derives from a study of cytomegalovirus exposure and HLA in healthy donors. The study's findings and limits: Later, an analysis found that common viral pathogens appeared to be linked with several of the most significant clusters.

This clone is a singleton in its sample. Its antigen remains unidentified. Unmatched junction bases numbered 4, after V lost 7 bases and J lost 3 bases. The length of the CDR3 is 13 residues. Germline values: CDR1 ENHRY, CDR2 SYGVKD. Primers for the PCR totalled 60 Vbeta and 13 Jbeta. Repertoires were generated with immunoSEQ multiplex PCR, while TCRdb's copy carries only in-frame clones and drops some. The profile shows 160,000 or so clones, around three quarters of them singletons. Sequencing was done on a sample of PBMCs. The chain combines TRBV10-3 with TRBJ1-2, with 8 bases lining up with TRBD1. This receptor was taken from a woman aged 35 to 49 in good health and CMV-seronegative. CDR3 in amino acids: CAITVDRDYGYTF. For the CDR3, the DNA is TGTGCCATCACTGTGGACAGGGACTATGGCTACACCTTC.